These 19 T cell receptor beta chains share one sample of origin, sequenced in a study of cytomegalovirus exposure and HLA in healthy donors. It was with 60 Vbeta and 13 Jbeta primers that the PCR ran. The protocol was immunoSEQ multiplex PCR, while the TCRdb copy is restricted to in-frame clones and leaves out a portion. The table has 100,000 to 150,000 clones, over 60% seen once; the top ten hold around 1.3%. What was sequenced was PBMCs. The receptors originated from a female donor in good health and CMV-seronegative.

The rearrangement uses TRBV11-3 and TRBJ2-1; 8 bases agree with TRBD2. The germline V gene has CDR1 SGHNT and CDR2 YENEEA. With V trimmed by 5 bases and J by 4 bases, 7 bases remained unmatched. This CDR3 spans 15 amino acids. The CDR3 here is CASSTGGGTYNEQFF. As DNA, the CDR3 is TGTGCCAGCAGCACCGGGGGGGGTACGTACAATGAGCAGTTCTTC.

The CDR3: CASSVQGQNTEAFF. As DNA, the CDR3 is TGCGCCAGCAGCGTCCAGGGGCAGAACACTGAAGCTTTCTTT. V gene TRBV5-1 combines with J gene TRBJ1-1, with D maybe TRBD1 (6 bases). The CDR3 runs to 14 residues. V was clipped by 4 bases and J by 1 base, with 11 bases between them. Germline V CDR1 and CDR2: SGHRS, YFSETQ.

The chain uses TRBV30 and TRBJ1-1; D call uncertain. V lost 2 bases to trimming and J lost 1 base, with 8 bases between them. Germline values: CDR1 GTSNPN, CDR2 SVGIG (reference sequence). CDR3 length: 13 residues. The CDR3 DNA reads TGTGCCTGGAGTATGAACACGAACACTGAAGCTTTCTTT. Its protein product is CAWSMNTNTEAFF.

The V gene is TRBV29-1, the J gene TRBJ2-1; 8 bases line up with TRBD2. This CDR3 spans 13 amino acids. The V segment lost 6 bases and the J segment 8 bases; nucleotides outside the gene matches: 9. The germline gives CDR1 SQVTM, CDR2 ANQGSEA. The CDR3 nucleotides are TGCAGCGTCCGGGGGGGAGGGCCTCATGAGCAGTTCTTC. It specifies CSVRGGGPHEQFF.

The chain combines TRBV9 with TRBJ1-1, with D unclear. The germline CDR1 and CDR2 sequences are SGDLS and YYNGEE. The CDR3 runs 13 residues. V lost 4 bases and J 5 bases, leaving 12 bases between the germline ends. CDR3 residues: CASSPTSGTEAFF. The CDR3 region has the DNA TGTGCCAGCAGCCCTACTAGCGGGACTGAAGCTTTCTTT.

This clone was detected a few times. The V and J genes are TRBV7-9 and TRBJ1-4, with 7 bases matching TRBD1. The junction had 6 bases not matched to a gene; V was cut back by 5 bases and J by 0 bases. Germline CDR1 is SEHNR and CDR2 is FQNEAQ (reference sequence). CDR3 size: 16 residues. The CDR3: CASSKGAVPTNEKLFF. Here the CDR3 DNA reads TGTGCCAGCAGCAAGGGGGCAGTTCCAACTAATGAAAAACTGTTTTTT.

The chain recombines TRBV10-2 with TRBJ2-7; 9 positions match TRBD1. Germline V gives CDR1 WSHSY, CDR2 SAAADI. V lost 6 bases and J lost 3; bases outside the gene matches: 0. The CDR3 loop spans 12 amino acids. Here the CDR3 DNA reads TGCGCCAGCAGGACAGGGGGCTACGAGCAGTACTTC. Its protein product is CASRTGGYEQYF.

This sequence joins TRBV5-4 and TRBJ1-5; tentative D call: TRBD1 (6 bases). Germline V gives CDR1 SGHNT, CDR2 YYREEE (reference sequence). Trimming took off 5 bases at V and 7 bases at J, with 22 bases between the two ends. The CDR3 has 16 residues. The CDR3 reads CASSIGGRGTQQPQHF. CDR3 nucleotide sequence: TGTGCCAGCAGTATCGGAGGAAGGGGGACCCAACAGCCCCAGCATTTT.

The count of this clone is one. V and J are TRBV15 and TRBJ1-5, with D tentatively TRBD1 (6 bases). This CDR3 has 16 residues. Germline V CDR1 and CDR2: LNHNV, YYDKDF (reference sequence). The V gene lost 4 bases and the J gene lost 0 bases, with 13 bases spanning the gap. The CDR3 DNA sequence: TGTGCCACCAGCAAAAAGACAGGTTATAGCAATCAGCCCCAGCATTTT. Translation gives CATSKKTGYSNQPQHF.

This chain joins TRBV19 and TRBJ1-6, with D possibly being TRBD1 (6 bases). This CDR3 comprises 16 residues. The V end was cut by 7 bases, the J end by 7 bases, with 20 bases between. The germline V gene has CDR1 LNHDA and CDR2 SQIVND (reference sequence). DNA of the CDR3: TGTGCCAGTACCTACCGGAGACAGGCGAGGAATTCACCCCTCCACTTT. As protein: CASTYRRQARNSPLHF.

The V gene is TRBV14, the J gene TRBJ2-3; TRBD2 is a possible D gene (6 bases). Looked up from germline, CDR1 is SGHDN and CDR2 is FVKESK. V lost 4 bases, J lost 0 bases, and 20 bases lay in between. The CDR3 is 18 residues long. CDR3 DNA: TGTGCCAGCAGCCCGTACGTTTTAGCGGTCTCTAGCACAGATACGCAGTATTTT. It codes for CASSPYVLAVSSTDTQYF.

The chain combines TRBV9 with TRBJ2-7; TRBD2 agrees at 9 bases. V shed 0 bases, J shed 2 bases, and the junction held 9 bases outside the gene matches. Per the germline V gene, CDR1 is SGDLS and CDR2 is YYNGEE. The CDR3 covers 17 residues. The CDR3 here is CASSVGSRLAATYEQYF. For the CDR3, the DNA is TGTGCCAGCAGCGTAGGGTCCCGACTAGCGGCGACCTACGAGCAGTACTTC.

The genes are TRBV28 and TRBJ1-1; 7 nucleotides agree with TRBD1. CDR3 length: 14 amino acids. V gave up 5 bases and J gave up 3 bases; unmatched junction bases: 6. Germline lookup yields CDR1 MDHEN and CDR2 SYDVKM. The CDR3 DNA reads as TGTGCCAGCAGTCCCTCAGGGGGGCACACTGAAGCTTTCTTT. Translating it yields CASSPSGGHTEAFF.

V is TRBV5-6 and J is TRBJ2-1; D is possibly TRBD1 (7 bases). The germline V and J ends were trimmed by 3 bases and 6 bases, with 13 bases remaining between them. From germline, CDR1 is SGHDT and CDR2 YYEEEE. The CDR3 consists of 14 residues. CDR3 nucleotides: TGTGCCAGCAGCTGGGGAGGACAGGTCAATGAGCAGTTCTTC. Protein product: CASSWGGQVNEQFF.

The V and J genes are TRBV2 and TRBJ2-7; 8 nucleotides line up with TRBD2. V shed 11 bases, J shed 3 bases, and the junction held 9 bases outside the gene matches. The length of the CDR3 is 13 residues. CDR1 and CDR2 (germline): SNHLY, FYNNEI. The CDR3 DNA sequence: TGTGCCCTCAAGTCTAGCGGGCTCTACGAGCAGTACTTC. It encodes CALKSSGLYEQYF.

The chain is built from TRBV5-1 and TRBJ1-1, with D perhaps matching TRBD1 (5 bases). The CDR3 covers 14 residues. Germline V gene data show CDR1 as SGHRS and CDR2 as YFSETQ. Trimming took 0 bases from V and 4 from J, leaving 10 bases between them. CDR3 sequence (DNA): TGCGCCAGCAGCTTGGAAACGGGGGGCACTGAAGCTTTCTTT. Its protein is CASSLETGGTEAFF.

This clone has more than one count but fewer than ten. The gene calls are TRBV30 and TRBJ2-3, with 9 nucleotides matching TRBD2. Looked up from germline, CDR1 is GTSNPN and CDR2 is SVGIG (reference sequence). Trimming at V came to 3 bases and at J to 2 bases, leaving 3 bases not matched to a gene. CDR3 length: 14 amino acids. CDR3 protein: CAWRGGLATDTQYF. CDR3 sequence (DNA): TGTGCCTGGAGAGGGGGACTAGCCACAGATACGCAGTATTTT.

With regard to this clone: The same CDR3 also results from other DNA sequences found in this sample. The CDR3: CASSRTGVGYTF. In DNA form, the CDR3 reads TGTGCCAGCAGTCGGACAGGGGTGGGCTACACCTTC. This chain joins TRBV6-5 and TRBJ1-2; TRBD1 matches at 9 bases. This CDR3 is built from 12 residues. V shed 5 bases, J shed 8 bases, and the junction held 3 bases outside the gene matches. CDR1 and CDR2 from the germline V gene are MNHEY and SVGAGI.

This clone was seen a single time. The rearrangement links TRBV18 to TRBJ2-5, with 7 bases identical to TRBD1. Germline V gene lookup returns CDR1 KGHSH and CDR2 LQKENI. V trimming: 2 bases; J trimming: 2 bases; junction bases outside the gene matches: 2. The CDR3 spans 14 residues. The CDR3 coding sequence is TGTGCCAGCTCACCAGCGACAGGGCAAGAGACCCAGTACTTC. This translates into CASSPATGQETQYF.